A selection of T cell receptor beta chains follows, all from one sample in a study of cytomegalovirus exposure and HLA in healthy donors. TCRdb keeps only in-frame clones here, not all; method: immunoSEQ multiplex PCR. This table has around 210,000 clones, around 85% appearing once. Sequencing was carried out using PBMCs. These receptors were taken from a man in his forties or fifties in good health and CMV-seronegative. Each CDR3 is given with its conserved first and last residue. The order of the fields is V gene, D gene, J gene, CDR3 DNA, CDR3 protein. The D gene is left open where the match is weak.

v_gene: TRBV19; d_gene: TRBD1; j_gene: TRBJ1-4; CDR3nt: TGTGCCAGTTCAAACAGGGGCTCGGAAGAAAAACTGTTTTTT; CDR3aa: CASSNRGSEEKLFF
v_gene: TRBV5-4; d_gene: TRBD2; j_gene: TRBJ2-7; CDR3nt: TGTGCCAGCAGCTTGGCTGGGGGGGGGTCCTACGAGCAGTACTTC; CDR3aa: CASSLAGGGSYEQYF
v_gene: TRBV7-9; d_gene: TRBD1; j_gene: TRBJ1-5; CDR3nt: TGTGCCAGCACCGAGGACAGGGGGGATCAGCCCCAGCATTTT; CDR3aa: CASTEDRGDQPQHF
v_gene: TRBV6-1; d_gene: TRBD2; j_gene: TRBJ2-1; CDR3nt: TGTGCCAGCAGCTCGAGACTAGCGGTCTACAATGAGCAGTTCTTC; CDR3aa: CASSSRLAVYNEQFF
v_gene: TRBV29-1; d_gene: TRBD2; j_gene: TRBJ2-3; CDR3nt: TGCAGCGTTGCAGGAGCTAGCGGGAGAGATACGCAGTATTTT; CDR3aa: CSVAGASGRDTQYF
v_gene: TRBV6-1; d_gene: TRBD2; j_gene: TRBJ2-1; CDR3nt: TGTGCCAGCAGTGAGGTACCGGGAGGGATATACAATGAGCAGTTCTTC; CDR3aa: CASSEVPGGIYNEQFF
v_gene: TRBV19; d_gene: -; j_gene: TRBJ2-2; CDR3nt: TGTGCCAGTAGTATAGGGCTAGCGAGGAACACCGGGGAGCTGTTTTTT; CDR3aa: CASSIGLARNTGELFF
v_gene: TRBV7-9; d_gene: TRBD2; j_gene: TRBJ2-7; CDR3nt: TGTGCCAGCAGCTATGGACTAGACTACGAGCAGTACTTC; CDR3aa: CASSYGLDYEQYF
v_gene: TRBV5-1; d_gene: -; j_gene: TRBJ1-3; CDR3nt: TGCGCCAGCAGCCTGGGTCTAGGGGGATCTGGAAACACCATATATTTT; CDR3aa: CASSLGLGGSGNTIYF
v_gene: TRBV6-7; d_gene: -; j_gene: TRBJ2-2; CDR3nt: TGTGCCAGCAGTTACGGAGACTTCAACACCGGGGAGCTGTTTTTT; CDR3aa: CASSYGDFNTGELFF
v_gene: TRBV5-1; d_gene: -; j_gene: TRBJ1-1; CDR3nt: TGCGCCAGCAGCTTGGGGACAGTTCCTCAGGAAGCTTTCTTT; CDR3aa: CASSLGTVPQEAFF
v_gene: TRBV6-1; d_gene: -; j_gene: TRBJ1-1; CDR3nt: TGTGCCAGCAGTGGCGCCCAGGGAACTGAAGCTTTCTTT; CDR3aa: CASSGAQGTEAFF